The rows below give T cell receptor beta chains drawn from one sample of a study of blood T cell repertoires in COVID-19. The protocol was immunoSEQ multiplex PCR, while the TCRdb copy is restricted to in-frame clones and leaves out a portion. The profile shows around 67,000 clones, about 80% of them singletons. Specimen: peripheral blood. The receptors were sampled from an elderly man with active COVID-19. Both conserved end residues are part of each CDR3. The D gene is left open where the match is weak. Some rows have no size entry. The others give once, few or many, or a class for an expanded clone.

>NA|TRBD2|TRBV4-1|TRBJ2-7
TGCGCCCGCAGCCACGGCGCGGGGGGGGGCGTCTACGAGCAGTACTTC
CARSHGAGGGVYEQYF
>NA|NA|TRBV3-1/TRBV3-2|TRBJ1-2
TGTGCCAGCAGCCAAGAGGGAGGACCCACCTTC
CASSQEGGPTF
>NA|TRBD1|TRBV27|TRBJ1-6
TGTGCCAGCAGTTTAAGAGTAGGACAGGAAGGCCCAATTACGAGCTCCTATAATTCACCCCTCCACTTT
CASSLRVGQEGPITSSYNSPLHF
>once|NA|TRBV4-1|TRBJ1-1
TGCGCCAGCAGCCAAGTGGGACAGAACACTGAAGCTTTCTTT
CASSQVGQNTEAFF
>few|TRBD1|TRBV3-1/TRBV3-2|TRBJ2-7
TGTGCCAGCAGCTCTAGCCGGGACAGGGAGGACGAGCAGTACTTC
CASSSSRDREDEQYF
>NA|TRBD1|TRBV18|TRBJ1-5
TGTGCCAGCTCACCAGGGACAGATAATCAGCCCCAGCATTTT
CASSPGTDNQPQHF
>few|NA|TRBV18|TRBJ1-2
TGTGCCAGCTCACCACGGGAGGATGGCTACACCTTC
CASSPREDGYTF
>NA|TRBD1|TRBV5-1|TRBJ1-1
TGCGCCAGCAGCTTAGACAGGGGGAACACTGAAGCTTTCTTT
CASSLDRGNTEAFF
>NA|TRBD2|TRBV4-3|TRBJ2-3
TGCGCCAGCAGCCAAACTAGCGGGGTCACAGATACGCAGTATTTT
CASSQTSGVTDTQYF
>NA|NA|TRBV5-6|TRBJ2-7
TGTGCCAGCAGCTTGGTAAAGACAGGATCCTACGAGCAGTACTTC
CASSLVKTGSYEQYF
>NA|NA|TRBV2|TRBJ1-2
TGTGCCAGCAGTACAACAGGGCTGTACTATGGCTACACCTTC
CASSTTGLYYGYTF
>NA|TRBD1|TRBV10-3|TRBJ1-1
TGTGCCATCAGGTTAAGACAGGGAGTTGACACTGAAGCTTTCTTT
CAIRLRQGVDTEAFF
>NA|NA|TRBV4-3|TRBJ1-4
TGCGCCAGCAGCCAAGATAATGTGTCAGGTGAAAAACTGTTTTTT
CASSQDNVSGEKLFF
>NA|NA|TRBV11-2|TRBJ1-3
TGTGCCAGCAGCTTCGTCGGGATTACTGGAAACACCATATATTTT
CASSFVGITGNTIYF
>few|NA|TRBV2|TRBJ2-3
TGTGCCAGCAGTGATCGTCCCGTTGATACGCAGTATTTT
CASSDRPVDTQYF
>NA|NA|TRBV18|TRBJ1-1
TGTGCCAGCTCACCTCTGGCGGGCACTGAAGCTTTCTTT
CASSPLAGTEAFF
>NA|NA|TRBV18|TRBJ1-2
TGTGCCAGCTCACCCCAGGGCGACTATGGCTACACCTTC
CASSPQGDYGYTF
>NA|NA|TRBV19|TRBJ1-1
TGTGCCAGTACGCCAGGCCCGATGAACACTGAAGCTTTCTTT
CASTPGPMNTEAFF
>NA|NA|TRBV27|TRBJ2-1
TGTGCCAGCAGTTTTGGACAGTACAATGAGCAGTTCTTC
CASSFGQYNEQFF
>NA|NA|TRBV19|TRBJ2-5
TGTGCCAGTACTCCACACGGGGGGCGCGGAACCTTACGAAAAGAGACCCAGTACTTC
CASTPHGGRGTLRKETQYF
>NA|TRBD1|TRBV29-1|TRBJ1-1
TGCAGCGTCTATACAGGGGGGGGTTCCTTCTTT
CSVYTGGGSFF
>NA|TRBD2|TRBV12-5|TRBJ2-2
TGTGCTAGTGGTTTGGCTAGCGGAGGAAACACCGGGGAGCTGTTTTTT
CASGLASGGNTGELFF
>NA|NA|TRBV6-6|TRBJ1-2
TGTGCCAGCAGTTACTCGGGGACTGACCTGGGGTATGGCTACACCTTC
CASSYSGTDLGYGYTF
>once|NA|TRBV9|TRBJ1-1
TGTGCCAGCAATGGACAGACGGGCAGCACTGAAGCTTTCTTT
CASNGQTGSTEAFF
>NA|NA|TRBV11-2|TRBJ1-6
TGTGCCAGCAGTCCAGCGACCTTAGATAATTCACCCCTCCACTTT
CASSPATLDNSPLHF
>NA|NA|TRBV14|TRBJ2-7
TGTGCCAGCAGCCAATCGCTAGCCGGAGGGCTCGAGCAGTACTTC
CASSQSLAGGLEQYF
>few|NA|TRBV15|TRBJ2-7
TGTGCCACCAGCAGAGATAGTAGCCCCTACGAGCAGTACTTC
CATSRDSSPYEQYF
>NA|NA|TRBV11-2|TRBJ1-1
TGTGCCAGCAGCTTAGGACTTGGGAACACTGAAGCTTTCTTT
CASSLGLGNTEAFF
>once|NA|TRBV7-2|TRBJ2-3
TGTGCCAGCAGCCCCGCACTAGCTGGAGATACGCAGTATTTT
CASSPALAGDTQYF
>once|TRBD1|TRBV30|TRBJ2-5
TGTGCCTGGAGTGTACTTGGGACAGGGGATGAGACCCAGTACTTC
CAWSVLGTGDETQYF
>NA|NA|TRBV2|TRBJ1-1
TGTGCCAGCAAGGGGTTTGGCACTGAAGCTTTCTTT
CASKGFGTEAFF
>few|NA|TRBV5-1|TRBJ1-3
TGCGCCAGCAGCTTGGACTCCAGGGAATCCTCTGGAAACACCATATATTTT
CASSLDSRESSGNTIYF
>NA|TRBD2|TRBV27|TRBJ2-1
TGTGCCAGCAGTTTATCGTCACTAGCGGGAGAGTTTCAGTTCTTC
CASSLSSLAGEFQFF
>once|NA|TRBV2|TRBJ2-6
TGTGCCAGCAGTGGTATAGGGGGGGGCTTATCTGGGGCCAACGTCCTGACTTTC
CASSGIGGGLSGANVLTF
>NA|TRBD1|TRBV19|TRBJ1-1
TGTGCCAGTAGTTCCCCGACAGGGGGCGTCACTGAAGCTTTCTTT
CASSSPTGGVTEAFF
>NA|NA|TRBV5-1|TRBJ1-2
TGCGCCAGCAGCTTCAGGCCTGAAGACTATGGCTACACCTTC
CASSFRPEDYGYTF
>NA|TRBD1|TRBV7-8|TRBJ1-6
TGTGCCAGCAGCTTAAAGGGGACAGGGCGTAATTCACCCCTCCACTTT
CASSLKGTGRNSPLHF
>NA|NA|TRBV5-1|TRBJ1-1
TGCGCCAGCAGAAGGCAAGGAGCGGGGACTGAAGCTTTCTTT
CASRRQGAGTEAFF
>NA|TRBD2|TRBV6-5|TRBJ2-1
TGTGCCAGCAGGTCAAGCGGGGTTTCCTACAATGAGCAGTTCTTC
CASRSSGVSYNEQFF